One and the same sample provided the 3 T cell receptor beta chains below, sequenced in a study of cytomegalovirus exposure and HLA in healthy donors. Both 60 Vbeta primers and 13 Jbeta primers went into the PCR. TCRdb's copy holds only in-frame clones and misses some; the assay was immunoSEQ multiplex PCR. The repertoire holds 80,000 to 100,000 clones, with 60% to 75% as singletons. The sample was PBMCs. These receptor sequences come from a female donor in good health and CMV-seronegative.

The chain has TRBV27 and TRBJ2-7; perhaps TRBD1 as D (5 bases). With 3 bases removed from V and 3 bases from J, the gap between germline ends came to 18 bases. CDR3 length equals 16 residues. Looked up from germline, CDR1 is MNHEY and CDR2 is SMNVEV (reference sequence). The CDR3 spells CASSFLGAYRDYEQYF. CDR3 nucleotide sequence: TGTGCCAGCAGTTTTTTAGGGGCCTACAGAGACTACGAGCAGTACTTC.

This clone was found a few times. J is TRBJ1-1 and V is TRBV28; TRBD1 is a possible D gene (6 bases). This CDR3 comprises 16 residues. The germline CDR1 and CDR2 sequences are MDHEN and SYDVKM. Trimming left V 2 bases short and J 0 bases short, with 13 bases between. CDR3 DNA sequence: TGTGCCAGCAGTTTAGTAGGGACACATATGAACACTGAAGCTTTCTTT. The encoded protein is CASSLVGTHMNTEAFF.

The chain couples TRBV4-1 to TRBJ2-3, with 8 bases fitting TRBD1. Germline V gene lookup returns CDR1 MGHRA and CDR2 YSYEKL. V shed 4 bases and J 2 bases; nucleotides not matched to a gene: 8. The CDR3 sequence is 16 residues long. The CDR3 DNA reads TGCGCCAGCAGCCCCGGACAGGGTAGCACCACAGATACGCAGTATTTT. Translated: CASSPGQGSTTDTQYF.